This T cell receptor beta chain originates from a study of radiotherapy plus CTLA-4 blockade in lung cancer. Across the whole study: An objective response was seen in roughly a sixth of patients, and disease control in around 31%. Findings and caveats of the study: Reported findings show early blood T cell clone dynamics, with interferon-beta, best predicted response. Tumor-origin TCR clones grew in blood after radiotherapy plus ipilimumab.

CDR3 length equals 11 residues. Germline V CDR1 and CDR2: MNHNS, SASEGT. With ipilimumab providing CTLA-4 blockade, focal radiation was administered to patients who had chemo-refractory metastatic non-small-cell lung cancer. Using immunoSEQ multiplex PCR, the repertoire was profiled, and TCRdb retains in-frame clones only, with some absent. The profile covers tens of thousands of clones, with about 88% appearing a single time and 25% to 35% taken by the ten largest. This clone has only a few counts. What it binds is not known. A read error may account for a junction end that differs from germline. The clonotype originates from a human donor with non-small cell lung cancer whose response to radiotherapy plus ipilimumab could not be evaluated. Sample: peripheral blood, taken from a patient treated with radiotherapy plus ipilimumab. This chain joins TRBV6-1 and TRBJ1-2; D unclear. CDR3 protein: CASSELGRLAF. The CDR3 DNA follows: TGTGCCAGCAGTGAATTGGGCAGGTTGGCCTTC.